This entry lists 17 T cell receptor beta chains sequenced from one sample in a study of low-dose radiotherapy and immunotherapy resistance in tumors. Gene-specific TRAV and TRBV primers were used for first-strand cDNA, covering alpha and beta chains. For amplifying TCRs, the PCR ran for 20 to 25 cycles with Phusion, which was used together with a constant-region primer and the adapter on the V primers. TCRdb reprocessed the reads with MiXCR, giving one entry per CDR3 protein. Of more than 85,000 distinct CDR3 sequences in the sample, around 9.2% are singletons; the top ten hold roughly 1%. Regarding time point: before trial treatment. The sample consisted of PBMCs, taken before treatment. The receptors shown here come from a male donor with prostate cancer.

This clonotype was recorded at least ten times. V gene TRBV7-9 combines with J gene TRBJ1-2; a weak D match, TRBD1 (5 bases). V was cut by 1 base and J by 0 bases, with 9 bases left in between. The germline V gene encodes CDR1 SEHNR and CDR2 FQNEAQ (reference sequence). CDR3 length: 15 residues. CDR3 sequence: CASSLGTSANYGYTF. DNA for the CDR3: TGTGCCAGCAGCTTAGGGACATCCGCTAACTATGGCTACACCTTC.

Many counts were recorded for this clonotype. This rearrangement joins TRBV6-2 or TRBV6-3 to TRBJ2-1; D could derive from TRBD1 or TRBD2 (5 bases each). The CDR3 is 13 residues long. Germline CDR1 reads MNHEY; CDR2 reads SVGEGT. With 6 bases removed from V and 10 bases from J, the gap between germline ends came to 16 bases. The CDR3 nucleotides read TGTGCCAGCAGCTTAGGACAAACGGGAGAGCAGTTCTTC. This encodes CASSLGQTGEQFF.

This clonotype was seen at least ten times. The chain recombines TRBV7-2 with TRBJ1-6; 7 nucleotides match TRBD1. V lost 1 base and J lost 10; bases outside the gene matches: 7. The CDR3 has 15 residues. CDR1 and CDR2 from the germline V gene are SGHTA and FQGNSA. CDR3 nucleotides: TGTGCCAGCAGCTTAGGGACAGGTTCTGGGTCACCCCTCCACTTT. Its protein product is CASSLGTGSGSPLHF.

This clonotype was recorded many times. J is TRBJ2-2 and V is TRBV5-4; D not resolved. This CDR3 spans 11 amino acids. The V gene's germline CDR1 is SGHNT and CDR2 YYREEE (reference sequence). V lost 2 bases and J lost 7, with 3 bases in between. DNA of the CDR3: TGTGCCAGCAGCTTTGGCGGGGAGCTGTTTTTT. Residues: CASSFGGELFF.

This clonotype has a count of ten or more. V usage is TRBV6-6 and J usage is TRBJ1-6, with 7 positions matching TRBD1. Germline CDR1 reads MNHNY; CDR2 reads SVGAGI (reference sequence). J gave up 6 bases and V 2 bases, and 4 bases lay outside the gene matches. This CDR3 comprises 15 residues. CDR3 residues: CASSYAAGGNSPLHF. CDR3 sequence (DNA): TGTGCCAGCAGTTACGCGGCAGGGGGTAATTCACCCCTCCACTTT.

The J gene is TRBJ2-1, the V gene TRBV12-3 or TRBV12-4; D might be TRBD2 (6 bases). Trimming removed 6 bases from V and 0 bases from J, with 27 bases in between. This CDR3 is built from 20 residues. Here the CDR3 reads CASRLRVLGLASSSYNEQFF. CDR3 nucleotides: TGTGCCAGCAGGTTAAGGGTCCTGGGGCTAGCGTCGAGCTCCTACAATGAGCAGTTCTTC.

There are many counts of this clonotype. The gene calls are TRBV9 and TRBJ2-6; D is ambiguous. CDR3 length equals 17 residues. Germline loops: CDR1 SGDLS, CDR2 YYNGEE. The V gene lost 0 bases and the J gene lost 1 base, with 11 bases spanning the gap. CDR3 sequence reads: CASSVAFLNSGANVLTF. The CDR3 DNA follows: TGTGCCAGCAGCGTAGCTTTTCTAAATTCTGGGGCCAACGTCCTGACTTTC.

This clonotype was observed many times. The CDR3 protein is CASSVAQGNYEQYF. The CDR3 region has the DNA TGTGCCAGCAGCGTAGCCCAGGGAAACTACGAGCAGTACTTC. The V call is TRBV9, the J call TRBJ2-7; D is perhaps TRBD1 (5 bases). CDR1 is SGDLS, CDR2 YYNGEE, per germline. Trimming removed 0 bases from V and 3 bases from J, with 10 bases in between. This CDR3 spans 14 amino acids. The whole variable domain, filled in from reference TRBV9 and TRBJ2-7, reads DSGVTQTPKHLITATGQRVTLRCSPRSGDLSVYWYQQSLDQGLQFLIQYYNGEERAKGNILERFSAQQFPDLHSELNLSSLELGDSALYFCASSVAQGNYEQYFGPGTRLTVT.

This clonotype was found many times. The chain joins TRBV29-1 to TRBJ2-7; D is ambiguous. V was pared by 4 bases and J by 0 bases, with 13 bases between. Germline loops: CDR1 SQVTM, CDR2 ANQGSEA. The CDR3 extends over 14 amino acids. This CDR3 reads CSVASGFGSYEQYF. CDR3 nucleotides: TGCAGCGTTGCTTCCGGTTTTGGCTCCTACGAGCAGTACTTC.

Note on this clonotype: The likely explanation is a read error, given a far larger clone one base away. The chain has TRBV14 and TRBJ2-5; D not resolved. Trimming pared 6 bases from V and 11 bases from J, leaving 16 bases between. The CDR3 is 12 residues long. Per the germline V gene, CDR1 is SGHDN and CDR2 is FVKESK. The CDR3 here is CASSPGWDEQYF. In nucleotides, the CDR3 is TGTGCCAGCAGTCCAGGTTGGGATGAGCAGTACTTC. Filled out from reference TRBV14 and TRBJ2-5, the complete variable domain reads EAGVTQFPSHSVIEKGQTVTLRCDPISGHDNLYWYRRVMGKEIKFLLHFVKESKQDESGMPNNRFLAERTGGTYSTLKVQPAELEDSGVYFCASSPGWDEQYFGPGTRLLVL.

This clonotype was counted at least ten times. The chain combines TRBV5-4 with TRBJ2-2; 10 bases align to TRBD2. This CDR3 is built from 17 residues. The V segment lost 0 bases and the J segment 5 bases; nucleotides outside the gene matches: 7. Germline values: CDR1 SGHNT, CDR2 YYREEE (reference sequence). The CDR3 nucleotides read TGTGCCAGCAGCTTGGGAGGGCTAGCGGGAGTTACCGGGGAGCTGTTTTTT. Encoded protein: CASSLGGLAGVTGELFF.

This clonotype was seen at least ten times. V is TRBV27 and J is TRBJ2-1, with 11 nucleotides matching TRBD2. V was pared by 2 bases and J by 7 bases, with 7 bases of the junction left unmatched. The CDR3 is 16 amino acids. Germline V gene data show CDR1 as MNHEY and CDR2 as SMNVEV (reference sequence). CDR3 nucleotides: TGTGCCAGCAGTTTACCTACTAGCGGGAGTAGAAATGAGCAGTTCTTC. Its translation: CASSLPTSGSRNEQFF.

The J gene is TRBJ1-6, the V gene TRBV2, with 11 positions matching TRBD1. V lost 6 bases and J lost 8; bases outside the gene matches: 0. The CDR3 totals 13 residues. Germline V gene sequence: CDR1 SNHLY, CDR2 FYNNEI. CDR3 in amino acids: CASRGQGDSPLHF. The DNA for the CDR3 is TGTGCCAGCAGGGGACAGGGGGATTCACCCCTCCACTTT.

This clonotype was seen many times. V and J are TRBV4-3 and TRBJ2-5; maybe TRBD2 (7 bases). Germline loops: CDR1 LGHNA, CDR2 YSLEER. The CDR3 has 16 residues. V was trimmed by 4 bases and J by 2 bases, leaving 17 bases between them. The CDR3 region has the DNA TGCGCCAGCAGCCCATCGGGGGCGGGAGATCAAGAGACCCAGTACTTC. The encoded protein is CASSPSGAGDQETQYF.

This clonotype was detected ten times or more. CDR3 nucleotide sequence: TGCAGCGTTGCGGGCGGGATCTCTGGAAACACCATATATTTT. This encodes CSVAGGISGNTIYF. The chain links TRBV29-1 to TRBJ1-3; no clear D gene. The CDR3 consists of 14 residues. Trimming removed 4 bases from V and 0 bases from J, with 10 bases in between. Germline CDR1 and CDR2: SQVTM and ANQGSEA.

This clonotype was counted ten times or more. V usage is TRBV4-3 and J usage is TRBJ2-7, with 9 bases aligning to TRBD1. The CDR3 is made up of 15 amino acids. J gave up 6 bases and V 2 bases, and 8 bases lay outside the gene matches. Per germline, CDR1 LGHNA and CDR2 YSLEER. CDR3 DNA sequence: TGCGCCAGCAGCCAAACCGGGACAGGGCTTATCGAGCAGTACTTC. Translated, it gives CASSQTGTGLIEQYF.

V is TRBV5-5 and J is TRBJ2-1, with a tentative D call TRBD1 (5 bases). Germline loops: CDR1 SGHKS, CDR2 YYEKEE (reference sequence). V was shortened by 3 bases and J by 11 bases, with 18 bases between the two germline ends. The CDR3 extends over 14 amino acids. The CDR3 region has the DNA TGTGCCAGCAGCTGGGGCCCAAGCGCAGGGCAGCAGTTCTTC. As protein: CASSWGPSAGQQFF.